Sequencing of this TCR beta chain was carried out in a study of blood T cell repertoires in COVID-19. Germline V gene lookup returns CDR1 MNHEY and CDR2 SMNVEV (reference sequence). This CDR3 is built from 14 residues. The ends were cut back, 2 bases at V and 1 base at J, with 8 bases in the middle. As processed by the authors: Using reference gene primer amplification, nucleated cell counts were estimated. Using immunoSEQ multiplex PCR, the repertoire was profiled, and TCRdb retains in-frame clones only, with some absent. The D gene and trimming were derived from the DNA, and the V and J assignments and clone size from that table. The repertoire holds some 130,000 clones, with less than 90% as singletons.

The chain has TRBV27 and TRBJ1-1, with D perhaps TRBD1 (6 bases). Sequenced sample: peripheral blood. The receptor was isolated from a man in his 70s with acute or convalescent COVID-19. CDR3 in amino acids: CASSLVGQNTEAFF. The CDR3 region has the DNA TGTGCCAGCAGTTTAGTGGGACAGAACACTGAAGCTTTCTTT.